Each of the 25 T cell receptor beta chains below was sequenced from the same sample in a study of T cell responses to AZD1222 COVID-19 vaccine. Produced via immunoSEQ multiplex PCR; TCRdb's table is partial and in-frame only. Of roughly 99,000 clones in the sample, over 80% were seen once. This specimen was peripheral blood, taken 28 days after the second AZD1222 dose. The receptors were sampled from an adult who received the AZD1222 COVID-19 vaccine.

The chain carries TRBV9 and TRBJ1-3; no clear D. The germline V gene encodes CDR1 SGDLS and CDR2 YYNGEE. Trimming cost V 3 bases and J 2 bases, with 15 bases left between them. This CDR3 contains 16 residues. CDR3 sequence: CASSERPWTAGNTIYF. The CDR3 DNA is TGTGCCAGCAGCGAGAGGCCCTGGACGGCTGGAAACACCATATATTTT.

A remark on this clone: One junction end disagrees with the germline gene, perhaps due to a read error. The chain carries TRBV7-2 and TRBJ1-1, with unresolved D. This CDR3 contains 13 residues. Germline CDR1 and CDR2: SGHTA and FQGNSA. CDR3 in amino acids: CASSLGIRSFALF. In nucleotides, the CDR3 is TGTGCCAGCAGCTTAGGCATTCGAAGCTTTGCCCTATTT.

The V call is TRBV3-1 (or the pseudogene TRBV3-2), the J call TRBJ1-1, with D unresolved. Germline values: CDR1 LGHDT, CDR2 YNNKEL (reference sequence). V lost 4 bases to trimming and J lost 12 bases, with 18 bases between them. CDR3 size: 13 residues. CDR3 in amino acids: CASSPGLTLPTFF. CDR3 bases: TGTGCCAGCAGCCCTGGATTAACCCTGCCGACTTTCTTT.

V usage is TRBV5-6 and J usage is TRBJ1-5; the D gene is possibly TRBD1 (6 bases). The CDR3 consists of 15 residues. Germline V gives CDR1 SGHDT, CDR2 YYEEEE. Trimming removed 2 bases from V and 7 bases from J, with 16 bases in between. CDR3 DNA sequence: TGTGCCAGCAGCTTTCGGACAGCCGCCGGGCAGCCCCAGCATTTT. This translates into CASSFRTAAGQPQHF.

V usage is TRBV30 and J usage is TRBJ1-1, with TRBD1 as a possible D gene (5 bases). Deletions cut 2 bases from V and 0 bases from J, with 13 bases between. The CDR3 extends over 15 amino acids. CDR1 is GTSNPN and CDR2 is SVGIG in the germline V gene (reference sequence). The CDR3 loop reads CAWSPLDSLNTEAFF. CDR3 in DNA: TGTGCCTGGAGTCCCTTAGACAGCTTGAACACTGAAGCTTTCTTT.

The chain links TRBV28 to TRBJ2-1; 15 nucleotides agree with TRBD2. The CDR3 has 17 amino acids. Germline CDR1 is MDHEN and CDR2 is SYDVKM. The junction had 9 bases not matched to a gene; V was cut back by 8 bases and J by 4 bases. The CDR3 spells CASHGGLAGGFYNEQFF. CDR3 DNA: TGTGCCAGCCACGGCGGACTAGCGGGAGGGTTTTACAATGAGCAGTTCTTC. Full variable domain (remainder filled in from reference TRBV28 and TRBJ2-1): DVKVTQSSRYLVKRTGEKVFLECVQDMDHENMFWYRQDPGLGLRLIYFSYDVKMKEKGDIPEGYSVSREKKERFSLILESASTNQTSMYLCASHGGLAGGFYNEQFFGPGTRLTVL.

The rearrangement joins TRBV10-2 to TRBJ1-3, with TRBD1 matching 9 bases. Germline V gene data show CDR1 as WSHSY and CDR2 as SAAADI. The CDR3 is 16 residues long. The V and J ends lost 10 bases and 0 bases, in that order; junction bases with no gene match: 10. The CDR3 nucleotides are TGCGCCACCGCCGGGACAGGGTTCCTCTCTGGAAACACCATATATTTT. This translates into CATAGTGFLSGNTIYF.

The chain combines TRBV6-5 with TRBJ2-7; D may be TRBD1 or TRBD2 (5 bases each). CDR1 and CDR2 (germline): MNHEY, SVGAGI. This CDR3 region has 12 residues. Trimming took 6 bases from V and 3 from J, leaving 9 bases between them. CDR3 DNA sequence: TGTGCCAGCAGGGAGGACAACTACGAGCAGTACTTC. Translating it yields CASREDNYEQYF.

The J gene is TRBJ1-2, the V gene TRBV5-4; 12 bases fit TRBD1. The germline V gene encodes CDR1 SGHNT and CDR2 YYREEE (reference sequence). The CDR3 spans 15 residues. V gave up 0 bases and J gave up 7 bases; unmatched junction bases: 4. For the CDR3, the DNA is TGTGCCAGCAGCTTGGCCGGGACAGGGGGCCTTGGCTACACCTTC. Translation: CASSLAGTGGLGYTF.

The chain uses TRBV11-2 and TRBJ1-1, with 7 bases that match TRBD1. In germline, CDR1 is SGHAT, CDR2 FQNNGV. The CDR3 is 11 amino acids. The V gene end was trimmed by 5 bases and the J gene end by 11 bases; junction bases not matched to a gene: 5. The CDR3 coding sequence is TGTGCCAGCAGCCCCACAGGGGTCGCTTTCTTT. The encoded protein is CASSPTGVAFF.

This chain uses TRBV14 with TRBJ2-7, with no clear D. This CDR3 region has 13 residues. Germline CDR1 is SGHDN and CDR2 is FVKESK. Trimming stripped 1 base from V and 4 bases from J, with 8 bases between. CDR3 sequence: CASSQVWGYEQYF. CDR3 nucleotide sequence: TGTGCCAGCAGCCAAGTTTGGGGTTACGAGCAGTACTTC.

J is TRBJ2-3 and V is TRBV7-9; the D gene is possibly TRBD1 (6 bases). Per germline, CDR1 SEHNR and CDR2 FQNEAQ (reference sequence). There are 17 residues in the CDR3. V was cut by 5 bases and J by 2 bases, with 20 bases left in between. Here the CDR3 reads CASSRAGERPHTDTQYF. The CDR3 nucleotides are TGTGCCAGCAGCCGAGCAGGGGAGCGACCGCACACAGATACGCAGTATTTT.

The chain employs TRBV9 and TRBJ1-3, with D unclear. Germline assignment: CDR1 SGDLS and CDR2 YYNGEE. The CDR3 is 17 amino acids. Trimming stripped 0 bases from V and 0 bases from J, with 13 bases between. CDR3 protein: CASSVDTLKSSGNTIYF. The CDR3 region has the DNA TGTGCCAGCAGCGTAGATACATTGAAGAGCTCTGGAAACACCATATATTTT.

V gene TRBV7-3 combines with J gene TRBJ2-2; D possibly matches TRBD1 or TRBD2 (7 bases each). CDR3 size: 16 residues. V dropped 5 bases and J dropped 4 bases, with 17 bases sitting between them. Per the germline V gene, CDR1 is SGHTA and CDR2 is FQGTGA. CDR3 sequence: CASSPQGGGTTGELFF. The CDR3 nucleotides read TGTGCCAGCAGCCCTCAGGGAGGGGGCACCACCGGGGAGCTGTTTTTT.

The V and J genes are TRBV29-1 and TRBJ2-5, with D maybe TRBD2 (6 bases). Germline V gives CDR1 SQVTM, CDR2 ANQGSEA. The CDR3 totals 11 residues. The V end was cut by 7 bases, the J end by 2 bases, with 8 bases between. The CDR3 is CSAGTQETQYF. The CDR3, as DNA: TGCAGCGCTGGGACTCAAGAGACCCAGTACTTC.

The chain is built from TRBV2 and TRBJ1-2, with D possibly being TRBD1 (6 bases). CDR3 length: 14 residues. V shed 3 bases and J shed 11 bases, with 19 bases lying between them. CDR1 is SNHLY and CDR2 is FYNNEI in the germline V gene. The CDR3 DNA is TGTGCCAGCAGTGACCTCCGGGACAAGGGGTCTTACACCTTC. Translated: CASSDLRDKGSYTF.

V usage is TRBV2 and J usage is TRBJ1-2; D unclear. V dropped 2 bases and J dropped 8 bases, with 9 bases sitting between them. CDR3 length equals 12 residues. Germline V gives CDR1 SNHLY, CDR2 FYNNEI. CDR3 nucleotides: TGTGCCAGCAGTGAATGGACTAAGGGCTACACCTTC. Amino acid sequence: CASSEWTKGYTF.

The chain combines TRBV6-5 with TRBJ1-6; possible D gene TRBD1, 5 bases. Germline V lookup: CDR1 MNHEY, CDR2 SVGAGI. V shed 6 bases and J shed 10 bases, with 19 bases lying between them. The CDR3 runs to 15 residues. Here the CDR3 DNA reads TGTGCCAGCAGCAGCGGACGCAGGGTTGGCTCACCCCTCCACTTT. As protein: CASSSGRRVGSPLHF.

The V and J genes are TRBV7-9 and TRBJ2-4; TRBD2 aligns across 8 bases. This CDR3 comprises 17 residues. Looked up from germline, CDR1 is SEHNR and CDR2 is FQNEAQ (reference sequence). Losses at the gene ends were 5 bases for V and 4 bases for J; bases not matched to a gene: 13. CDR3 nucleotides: TGTGCCAGCAGCCCTGAGTATGGGATAGCGGGGAAAAACATTCAGTACTTC. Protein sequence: CASSPEYGIAGKNIQYF.

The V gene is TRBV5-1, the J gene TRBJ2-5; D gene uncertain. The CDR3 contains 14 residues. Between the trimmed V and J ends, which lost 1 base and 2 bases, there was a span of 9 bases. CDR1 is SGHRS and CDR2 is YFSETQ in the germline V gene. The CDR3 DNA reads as TGCGCCAGCAGCTTGAGAGTAGGACAAGAGACCCAGTACTTC. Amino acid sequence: CASSLRVGQETQYF.

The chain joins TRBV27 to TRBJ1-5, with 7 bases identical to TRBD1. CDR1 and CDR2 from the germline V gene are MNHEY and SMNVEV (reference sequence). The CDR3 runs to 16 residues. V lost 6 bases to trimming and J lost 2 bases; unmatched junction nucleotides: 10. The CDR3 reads CASSSDRVGGNQPQHF. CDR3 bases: TGTGCCAGCAGCTCTGACAGGGTAGGAGGCAATCAGCCCCAGCATTTT.

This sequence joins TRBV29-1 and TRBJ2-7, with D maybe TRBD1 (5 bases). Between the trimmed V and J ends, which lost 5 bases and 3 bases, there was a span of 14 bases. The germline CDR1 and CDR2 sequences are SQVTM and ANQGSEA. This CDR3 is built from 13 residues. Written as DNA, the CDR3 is TGCAGCGTTAATATCGGTCAGGGCTACGAGCAGTACTTC. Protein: CSVNIGQGYEQYF.

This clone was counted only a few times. The chain's CDR3 is CASSQEFGSLNTEAFF. The CDR3 coding sequence is TGCGCCAGCAGCCAAGAATTCGGTAGCTTGAACACTGAAGCTTTCTTT. The J gene is TRBJ1-1, the V gene TRBV4-1; D is undetermined. The CDR3 covers 16 residues. V was clipped by 0 bases and J by 0 bases, with 11 bases between them. Per germline, CDR1 MGHRA and CDR2 YSYEKL.

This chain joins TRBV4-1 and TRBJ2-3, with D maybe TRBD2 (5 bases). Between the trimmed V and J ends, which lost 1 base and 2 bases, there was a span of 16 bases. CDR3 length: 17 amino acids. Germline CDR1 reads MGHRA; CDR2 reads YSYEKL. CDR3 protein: CASSQVRLADFTDTQYF. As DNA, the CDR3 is TGCGCCAGCAGCCAAGTTCGGCTAGCCGACTTCACAGATACGCAGTATTTT.

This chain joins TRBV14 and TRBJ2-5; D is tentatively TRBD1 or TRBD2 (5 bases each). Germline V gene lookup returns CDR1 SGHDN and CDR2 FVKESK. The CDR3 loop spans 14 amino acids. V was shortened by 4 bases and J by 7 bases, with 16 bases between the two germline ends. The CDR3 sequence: CASSLDSTRGTQYF. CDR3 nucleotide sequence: TGTGCCAGCAGCCTAGACAGCACGAGGGGGACCCAGTACTTC.